Below are 17 T cell receptor beta chains sequenced from a single sample in a study of T-cell memory formation after mild COVID-19. Via MiXCR, TCRdb re-called the 5' RACE reads, giving one row per CDR3 protein. Of about 310,000 distinct CDR3 sequences in the sample, roughly a fifth were seen once. Sequencing was carried out using PBMCs or a T cell subset sorted from them (not recorded which). All receptors derive from a man between 18 and 29 years old who had mild COVID-19 (a few samples of this study predate the infection). Cell type and time point are not known.

This rearrangement joins TRBV19 to TRBJ1-2, with 9 nucleotides matching TRBD1. This CDR3 has 12 residues. Germline values: CDR1 LNHDA, CDR2 SQIVND (reference sequence). The V gene end was trimmed by 5 bases and the J gene end by 10 bases; junction bases not matched to a gene: 5. The CDR3 nucleotides read TGTGCCAGTAGTTATTGGACAGGGGACTACACCTTC. This sequence encodes CASSYWTGDYTF.

This clonotype was detected only once. V usage is TRBV4-1 and J usage is TRBJ2-7; perhaps TRBD1 as D (7 bases). V gave up 3 bases and J gave up 1 base, with 16 bases separating them. Germline CDR1 MGHRA, CDR2 YSYEKL. The CDR3 contains 16 residues. CDR3 nucleotide sequence: TGCGCCAGCAGCCAGGTACCCAGGGGGAGGTCCTACGAGCAGTACTTC. Protein product: CASSQVPRGRSYEQYF.

This clonotype was found many times. This chain connects TRBV5-1 to TRBJ2-1; no definite D call. The germline V gene has CDR1 SGHRS and CDR2 YFSETQ. There are 12 residues in the CDR3. Trimming shortened V by 4 bases and J by 7 bases, and 9 bases separated the two germline ends. CDR3 in DNA: TGCGCCAGCAGCCCAAACGGGAATGAGCAGTTCTTC. Protein product: CASSPNGNEQFF.

The chain joins TRBV12-3 or TRBV12-4 to TRBJ1-1; weak D call: TRBD1 (6 bases). Trimming removed 10 bases from V and 6 bases from J, with 18 bases in between. The CDR3 has 13 residues. The CDR3 coding sequence is TGTGCCACCCAGAAGGGGGGCGGCCCTGAAGCTTTCTTT. Protein product: CATQKGGGPEAFF.

V gene TRBV10-3 combines with J gene TRBJ2-1, with a weak D call TRBD2 (6 bases). The CDR3 length is 14 residues. The germline V gene has CDR1 ENHRY and CDR2 SYGVKD. V lost 6 bases and J lost 0, with 9 bases in between. The CDR3 DNA reads as TGTGCCATCAGGGGGGACTTCTCCTACAATGAGCAGTTCTTC. It specifies CAIRGDFSYNEQFF.

This clonotype was observed a few times. V and J are TRBV7-2 and TRBJ2-7; D unresolved. V lost 4 bases and J lost 8, with 15 bases in between. This CDR3 has 13 residues. Germline loops: CDR1 SGHTA, CDR2 FQGNSA. CDR3 protein: CASSSTPGYKQYV. Written as DNA, the CDR3 is TGTGCCAGCAGCTCCACCCCTGGTTACAAGCAGTACGTC.

The sample holds one count of this clonotype. The chain couples TRBV29-1 to TRBJ1-1, with no clear D. V lost 0 bases and J 2 bases, leaving 10 bases between the germline ends. The CDR3 length is 14 residues. Germline CDR1 and CDR2: SQVTM and ANQGSEA. CDR3 bases: TGCAGCGTTGAAGAGATCCGGGCAAACACTGAAGCTTTCTTT. Translation: CSVEEIRANTEAFF. The whole variable domain, filled in from reference TRBV29-1 and TRBJ1-1, reads SAVISQKPSRDICQRGTSLTIQCQVDSQVTMMFWYRQQPGQSLTLIATANQGSEATYESGFVIDKFPISRPNLTFSTLTVSNMSPEDSSIYLCSVEEIRANTEAFFGQGTRLTVV.

At least ten counts were recorded for this clonotype. The rearrangement uses TRBV4-3 and TRBJ1-4; TRBD1 might be the D (5 bases). Germline V gene lookup returns CDR1 LGHNA and CDR2 YSLEER. With 4 bases removed from V and 0 bases from J, the gap between germline ends came to 9 bases. CDR3 size: 15 residues. In DNA form, the CDR3 reads TGCGCCAGCAGCCCCCTCAGGGCAACTAATGAAAAACTGTTTTTT. This codes for CASSPLRATNEKLFF.

A single count supports this clonotype. The chain links TRBV5-1 to TRBJ1-1, with a weak D call TRBD1 (5 bases). The CDR3 consists of 13 residues. The germline V gene has CDR1 SGHRS and CDR2 YFSETQ. Between the trimmed V and J ends, which lost 4 bases and 6 bases, there was a span of 13 bases. This CDR3 is CASSLGDVAEAFF. CDR3 in DNA: TGCGCCAGCAGCCTTGGGGACGTCGCTGAAGCTTTCTTT.

V is TRBV3-1 and J is TRBJ1-2; weak D call: TRBD1 (6 bases). CDR1 and CDR2 (germline): LGHDT, YNNKEL (reference sequence). This CDR3 region has 15 residues. V was cut by 4 bases and J by 4 bases, with 16 bases left in between. CDR3 sequence: CASSLLGAGFYGYTF. The CDR3 DNA reads as TGTGCCAGCAGCCTCCTGGGGGCCGGTTTCTATGGCTACACCTTC.

This clonotype was found a few times. The rearrangement uses TRBV20-1 and TRBJ1-5; D is possibly TRBD1 (5 bases). The ends were cut back, 6 bases at V and 9 bases at J, with 12 bases in the middle. This CDR3 is 11 amino acids long. Germline assignment: CDR1 DFQATT and CDR2 SNEGSKA (reference sequence). CDR3 DNA sequence: TGCAGTGCAAAAGGGGCGCCGCCCCAGCATTTT. It specifies CSAKGAPPQHF.

CDR3 nucleotides: TGTGCCAGCAGCTTTTGGGAACAAGAGACCCAGTACTTC. Amino acids: CASSFWEQETQYF. The chain combines TRBV5-6 with TRBJ2-5; D is uncertain. Trimming took off 2 bases at V and 2 bases at J, with 7 bases between the two ends. Germline V gene data show CDR1 as SGHDT and CDR2 as YYEEEE. The CDR3 extends over 13 amino acids.

The V call is TRBV23-1, the J call TRBJ2-1, with a possible D match to TRBD1 (6 bases). TRBV23-1 is marked as an open reading frame, function uncertain. The CDR3 has 13 amino acids. Trimming took off 6 bases at V and 10 bases at J, with 16 bases between the two ends. CDR3: CASSHPGVEEQFF. The CDR3 bases are TGCGCCAGCAGCCACCCAGGGGTCGAAGAGCAGTTCTTC.

This clonotype was found a few times. V usage is TRBV24-1 and J usage is TRBJ2-2; 8 positions agree with TRBD1. CDR1 KGHDR and CDR2 SFDVKD come from the germline V gene. This CDR3 is built from 16 residues. V shed 6 bases, J shed 7 bases, and the junction held 12 bases outside the gene matches. CDR3 sequence: CATSFGQGYALGELFF. CDR3 coding DNA: TGTGCCACCAGTTTTGGACAGGGTTACGCACTCGGGGAGCTGTTTTTT.

There are a few counts of this clonotype. V and J are TRBV7-8 and TRBJ2-5, with 7 bases fitting TRBD2. J lost 5 bases, V lost 5 bases, and 14 bases had no gene match. CDR1 is SGHVS, CDR2 FQNEAQ, per germline. This CDR3 spans 16 amino acids. This CDR3 reads CASSLRRAGKMETQYF. The CDR3 nucleotides are TGTGCCAGCAGCCTGCGGAGAGCGGGGAAAATGGAGACCCAGTACTTC.

The V call is TRBV24-1, the J call TRBJ2-2; TRBD1 matches 7 bases. J lost 1 base, V lost 6 bases, and 4 bases had no gene match. This CDR3 is 15 amino acids long. Germline-derived CDR1 and CDR2 are KGHDR and SFDVKD. DNA of the CDR3: TGTGCCACCAGTACAGGGGCCATGAACACCGGGGAGCTGTTTTTT. Its translation: CATSTGAMNTGELFF.

The rearrangement joins TRBV6-5 to TRBJ1-1; D is ambiguous. Trimming shortened V by 0 bases and J by 6 bases, and 8 bases separated the two germline ends. The CDR3 runs 13 residues. Germline CDR1 MNHEY, CDR2 SVGAGI. CDR3 residues: CASSYSTDAEAFF. CDR3 sequence (DNA): TGTGCCAGCAGTTACTCGACCGACGCTGAAGCTTTCTTT.